A single sample is the source of the 17 T cell receptor beta chains below, sequenced in a study of response to subunit inactivated influenza vaccine. TCRdb called the RT-PCR reads again in MiXCR, with one record for every CDR3 protein. The table records fewer than 250,000 distinct CDR3 sequences, approximately 15% of them present only once. Sequenced material: CD8+ T cells sorted from PBMCs, taken about 5 days after vaccination. All receptors come from a middle-aged man who received an inactivated influenza vaccine.

This clonotype occurred a few times. This CDR3 is CASSKWTSGNYEQYF. The CDR3 DNA reads TGTGCCAGCAGTAAATGGACTAGCGGGAATTACGAGCAGTACTTC. The V and J genes are TRBV28 and TRBJ2-7; 12 bases are shared with TRBD2. CDR1 and CDR2 from the germline V gene are MDHEN and SYDVKM. CDR3 length: 15 residues. V shed 5 bases, J shed 4 bases, and the junction held 6 bases outside the gene matches.

The gene calls are TRBV30 and TRBJ2-7; a possible D gene is TRBD1 (6 bases). The V end lost 3 bases, the J end lost 7 bases, and 16 bases lay between the germline ends. The CDR3 extends over 13 amino acids. The V gene's germline CDR1 is GTSNPN and CDR2 SVGIG (reference sequence). CDR3 bases: TGTGCCTGGAGCAACTACAGGGTATGGGAGCAGTACTTC. Protein: CAWSNYRVWEQYF.

The genes are TRBV7-9 and TRBJ2-1, with 11 bases that match TRBD2. This CDR3 comprises 14 residues. With 5 bases clipped from V and 7 bases from J, the junction kept 4 bases outside the gene matches. Germline CDR1 reads SEHNR; CDR2 reads FQNEAQ (reference sequence). The CDR3, as DNA: TGTGCCAGCAGCCCATGGACTAGCGGGAATGAGCAGTTCTTC. It encodes CASSPWTSGNEQFF.

The V and J genes are TRBV4-3 and TRBJ1-4; D is uncertain. V was cut by 3 bases and J by 4 bases, with 12 bases left in between. This CDR3 has 15 amino acids. Germline V gives CDR1 LGHNA, CDR2 YSLEER. CDR3 amino acids: CASSQRRQFNEKLFF. The CDR3 DNA follows: TGCGCCAGCAGCCAGAGGCGGCAGTTTAATGAAAAACTGTTTTTT.

This clonotype was seen more than once but under ten times. This chain links TRBV4-1 with TRBJ2-7; tentative D call: TRBD2 (7 bases). The CDR3 length is 15 residues. Germline CDR1 and CDR2: MGHRA and YSYEKL. Between the trimmed V and J ends, which lost 0 bases and 7 bases, there was a span of 16 bases. The CDR3 protein is CASSQDLGGAREQYF. The CDR3 nucleotides read TGCGCCAGCAGCCAAGATTTAGGGGGGGCGCGAGAGCAGTACTTC.

This clonotype was counted only a few times. The junction departs from the called germline gene at one end, perhaps through a read error. CDR3 sequence: CASSEGLAGEQFF. The CDR3 region has the DNA TGTGCCAGCAGCGAAGGACTAGCGGGTGAGCAGTTCTTC. The chain is built from TRBV2 and TRBJ2-1; 11 bases align to TRBD2. The CDR3 loop spans 13 amino acids. The germline gives CDR1 SNHLY, CDR2 FYNNEI.

In this sample, this clonotype turned up many times. The chain links TRBV6-6 to TRBJ1-4; 9 positions agree with TRBD1. The CDR3 runs 12 residues. J was trimmed by 5 bases and V by 8 bases; bases with no gene match: 0. Germline-derived CDR1 and CDR2 are MNHNY and SVGAGI (reference sequence). CDR3: CASGTGNEKLFF. CDR3 bases: TGTGCCAGCGGGACAGGGAATGAAAAACTGTTTTTT.

The chain couples TRBV4-2 to TRBJ2-6; D call uncertain. This CDR3 has 17 residues. Per the germline V gene, CDR1 is LGHNA and CDR2 is YNFKEQ. Trimming removed 1 base at V and 0 bases at J, with 10 bases between. CDR3 residues: CASSQAGFFSGANVLTF. CDR3 DNA sequence: TGTGCCAGCAGCCAAGCCGGGTTCTTCTCTGGGGCCAACGTCCTGACTTTC.

Ten or more counts support this clonotype. The gene calls are TRBV7-6 and TRBJ2-7; 7 nucleotides line up with TRBD1. The germline gives CDR1 SGHVS, CDR2 FNYEAQ. The V gene end was trimmed by 7 bases and the J gene end by 3 bases; junction bases not matched to a gene: 9. The length of the CDR3 is 14 residues. The CDR3 protein is CASNSRGKGYEQYF. As DNA, the CDR3 is TGTGCCAGCAACAGCAGGGGGAAAGGCTACGAGCAGTACTTC.

The table lists this clonotype with a few counts. The J gene is TRBJ2-3, the V gene TRBV29-1; TRBD2 might be the D (6 bases). Per germline, CDR1 SQVTM and CDR2 ANQGSEA. The CDR3 has 14 amino acids. V was pared by 0 bases and J by 3 bases, with 10 bases between. The CDR3 spells CSVEDWDLTDTQYF. CDR3 DNA sequence: TGCAGCGTTGAAGATTGGGACTTAACAGATACGCAGTATTTT.

V and J are TRBV10-1 and TRBJ1-1; tentative D call: TRBD1 (6 bases). The CDR3 length is 15 residues. V dropped 8 bases and J dropped 4 bases, with 20 bases sitting between them. Looked up from germline, CDR1 is WNHNN and CDR2 is SYGVQD (reference sequence). CDR3 residues: CASLGSVGGLTEAFF. DNA of the CDR3: TGCGCCAGCCTTGGGTCTGTAGGGGGGCTCACTGAAGCTTTCTTT.

The V call is TRBV2, the J call TRBJ2-2, with a tentative D call TRBD1 (6 bases). Germline CDR1 and CDR2: SNHLY and FYNNEI. The V end was cut by 6 bases, the J end by 0 bases, with 14 bases between. The CDR3 sequence is 16 residues long. The CDR3 loop is CASRVTRGANTGELFF. CDR3 DNA sequence: TGTGCCAGCAGAGTCACCAGGGGAGCGAACACCGGGGAGCTGTTTTTT.

This clonotype was seen only a few times. V gene TRBV4-1 combines with J gene TRBJ2-7; 9 nucleotides line up with TRBD1. The ends lost 5 bases at V and 2 bases at J; junction bases unmatched: 13. The length of the CDR3 is 17 residues. Germline V gene sequence: CDR1 MGHRA, CDR2 YSYEKL. Here the CDR3 reads CASSFRVQGAIPYEQYF. CDR3 sequence (DNA): TGCGCCAGCAGCTTCCGCGTACAGGGGGCGATTCCCTACGAGCAGTACTTC.

This chain joins TRBV3-1 and TRBJ1-1; TRBD1 matches 9 bases. The CDR3 loop spans 16 amino acids. J gave up 3 bases and V 5 bases, and 10 bases lay outside the gene matches. The V gene's germline CDR1 is LGHDT and CDR2 YNNKEL (reference sequence). CDR3 sequence: CASSDHNRDRDTEAFF. CDR3 nucleotide sequence: TGTGCCAGCAGCGATCACAACCGGGACAGGGACACTGAAGCTTTCTTT.

This rearrangement joins TRBV11-1 to TRBJ1-1; 9 nucleotides line up with TRBD1. Germline CDR1 reads SGHAT; CDR2 reads FQDESV (reference sequence). This CDR3 spans 16 amino acids. Trimming took 5 bases from V and 4 from J; bases not matched to a gene: 11. This CDR3 reads CASSDYGQGWSTEAFF. CDR3 bases: TGTGCCAGCAGCGATTACGGACAGGGGTGGAGCACTGAAGCTTTCTTT.

This clonotype has a handful of counts. V usage is TRBV13 and J usage is TRBJ2-4; D unclear. The germline gives CDR1 PRHDT, CDR2 FYEKMQ (reference sequence). The CDR3 loop spans 14 amino acids. Between the trimmed V and J ends, which lost 3 bases and 9 bases, there was a span of 15 bases. The CDR3 protein is CASSFGSEMGIQYF. Here the CDR3 DNA reads TGTGCCAGCAGCTTTGGGTCGGAAATGGGCATTCAGTACTTC.

This clonotype was observed a handful of times. The chain uses TRBV7-8 and TRBJ1-5, with 11 bases matching TRBD1. Unmatched junction bases numbered 3, after V lost 1 base and J lost 4 bases. Germline CDR1 SGHVS, CDR2 FQNEAQ. The CDR3 totals 16 residues. CDR3 in amino acids: CASSLGTGGPNQPQHF. As DNA, the CDR3 is TGTGCCAGCAGCTTAGGGACAGGGGGCCCTAATCAGCCCCAGCATTTT.